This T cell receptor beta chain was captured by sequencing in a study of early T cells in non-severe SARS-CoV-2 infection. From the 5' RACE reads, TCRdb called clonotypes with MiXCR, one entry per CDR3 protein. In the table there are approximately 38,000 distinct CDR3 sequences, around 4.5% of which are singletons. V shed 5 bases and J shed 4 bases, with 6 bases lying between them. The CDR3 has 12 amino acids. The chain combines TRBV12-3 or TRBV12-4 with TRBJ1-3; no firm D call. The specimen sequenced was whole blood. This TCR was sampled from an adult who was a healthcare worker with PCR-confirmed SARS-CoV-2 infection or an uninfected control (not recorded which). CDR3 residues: CASSPMGNTIYF. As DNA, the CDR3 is TGTGCCAGCAGTCCCATGGGAAACACCATATATTTT.